The next 19 T cell receptor beta chains were all read from a single sample in a study of blood T cell repertoires in COVID-19. The assay was immunoSEQ multiplex PCR, and TCRdb's table has in-frame clones only and misses some. The repertoire holds about 58,000 clones, with 84% as singletons. Specimen: peripheral blood. The source of these receptors is a man at least 80 years old with COVID-19, enrolled during active disease.

This sequence joins TRBV6-5 and TRBJ1-2; 7 nucleotides line up with TRBD1. The V gene's germline CDR1 is MNHEY and CDR2 SVGAGI. J gave up 7 bases and V 4 bases, and 3 bases lay outside the gene matches. The CDR3 spans 12 residues. The DNA of the CDR3 is TGTGCCAGCAGTTCCTACAGGGGTGGCTACACCTTC. This gives the protein CASSSYRGGYTF.

V gene TRBV10-1 combines with J gene TRBJ2-2, with 9 bases that match TRBD2. V gave up 7 bases and J gave up 3 bases; unmatched junction bases: 12. Per germline, CDR1 WNHNN and CDR2 SYGVQD (reference sequence). The CDR3 is 17 residues long. The CDR3 DNA is TGCGCCAGCAAATGGAGTTTCCAGCGGGAGGACACCGGGGAGCTGTTTTTT. Translation: CASKWSFQREDTGELFF.

The DNA for the CDR3 is TGTGCCTGGAGTGGCCAGGGAAAGGAAAAACTGTTTTTT. It translates to CAWSGQGKEKLFF. The chain links TRBV30 to TRBJ1-4; the D gene is possibly TRBD1 (5 bases). V was clipped by 1 base and J by 8 bases, with 11 bases between them. CDR3 length equals 13 residues. Germline V gives CDR1 GTSNPN, CDR2 SVGIG (reference sequence).

The V gene is TRBV28, the J gene TRBJ1-2, with D possibly matching TRBD1 (5 bases). Trimming took 5 bases from V and 2 from J, leaving 12 bases between them. The germline gives CDR1 MDHEN, CDR2 SYDVKM. The CDR3 covers 14 residues. The CDR3 region has the DNA TGTGCCAGCAGTCAAGGGACTTTCAACTATGGCTACACCTTC. Protein: CASSQGTFNYGYTF.

The chain carries TRBV27 and TRBJ1-6; 8 positions agree with TRBD1. This CDR3 is 15 amino acids long. V was clipped by 6 bases and J by 7 bases; unmatched bases: 8. Germline CDR1 and CDR2: MNHEY and SMNVEV (reference sequence). CDR3 region: CASSSSRDRNSPLHF. The CDR3, as DNA: TGTGCCAGCAGCTCAAGCCGGGACAGGAATTCACCCCTCCACTTT.

The CDR3 loop reads CSVANGPVDGYTF. The CDR3 DNA is TGCAGCGTCGCCAACGGTCCCGTAGATGGCTACACCTTC. The rearrangement uses TRBV29-1 and TRBJ1-2; D remains ambiguous. The CDR3 spans 13 residues. CDR1 SQVTM and CDR2 ANQGSEA come from the germline V gene. V was pared by 6 bases and J by 6 bases, with 17 bases between.

V usage is TRBV18 and J usage is TRBJ2-1; 7 bases align to TRBD2. Germline CDR1 reads KGHSH; CDR2 reads LQKENI. Unmatched junction bases numbered 8, after V lost 3 bases and J lost 15 bases. This CDR3 spans 12 amino acids. CDR3 sequence reads: CASSPAREDPFF. CDR3 coding DNA: TGTGCCAGCTCACCCGCCCGGGAGGATCCGTTCTTC.

The chain employs TRBV10-3 and TRBJ1-6; 7 positions agree with TRBD1. The V gene end was trimmed by 6 bases and the J gene end by 5 bases; junction bases not matched to a gene: 10. The CDR3 is 16 residues long. Germline loops: CDR1 ENHRY, CDR2 SYGVKD. This chain's CDR3 is CAIRSGQANHNSPLHF. In DNA form, the CDR3 reads TGTGCCATCAGGTCCGGACAGGCCAACCATAATTCACCCCTCCACTTT.

This clone appeared once. This sequence joins TRBV2 and TRBJ2-3; 9 nucleotides align to TRBD1. The CDR3 runs to 15 residues. CDR1 is SNHLY and CDR2 is FYNNEI in the germline V gene. V gave up 5 bases and J gave up 3 bases; unmatched junction bases: 6. The CDR3 nucleotides read TGTGCCAGCAGTCCGGACAGGGGCAGAACAGATACGCAGTATTTT. This translates into CASSPDRGRTDTQYF.

With respect to this clone: The same CDR3 is also encoded by other DNA sequences in this sample. The chain carries TRBV30 and TRBJ1-3; D gene unclear. V was trimmed by 2 bases and J by 0 bases, leaving 8 bases between them. Per germline, CDR1 GTSNPN and CDR2 SVGIG (reference sequence). The CDR3 contains 14 residues. CDR3 sequence (DNA): TGTGCCTGGAGTCTAGGTGGCTCTGGAAACACCATATATTTT. It is translated as CAWSLGGSGNTIYF.

The V call is TRBV3-1 (or the pseudogene TRBV3-2), the J call TRBJ2-1; 14 bases fit TRBD2. Trimming cost V 5 bases and J 8 bases; bases outside gene matches: 8. The CDR3 length is 16 residues. Germline V gives CDR1 LGHDT, CDR2 YNNKEL (reference sequence). CDR3 nucleotide sequence: TGTGCCAGCAGCTCCCGACTAGCGGGAGGGCCTGATGAGCAGTTCTTC. It codes for CASSSRLAGGPDEQFF.

V is TRBV7-2 and J is TRBJ1-3, with TRBD1 identical over 7 bases. V was pared by 5 bases and J by 2 bases, with 6 bases of the junction left unmatched. Germline CDR1 is SGHTA and CDR2 is FQGNSA. CDR3 size: 15 residues. The CDR3 DNA follows: TGTGCCAGCAGCCCCTGGACAGGTGCTGGAAACACCATATATTTT. It translates to CASSPWTGAGNTIYF.

The table lists this clone with a count of one. The V and J genes are TRBV5-5 and TRBJ1-2; 8 bases are shared with TRBD1. The V and J ends lost 0 bases and 2 bases, in that order; junction bases with no gene match: 6. This CDR3 contains 16 residues. CDR1 and CDR2 from the germline V gene are SGHKS and YYEKEE (reference sequence). The CDR3 protein is CASSLAPDRENYGYTF. For the CDR3, the DNA is TGTGCCAGCAGCTTGGCTCCGGACAGGGAAAACTATGGCTACACCTTC.

This clone was observed once. This chain connects TRBV24-1 to TRBJ1-4; TRBD1 matches 8 bases. Germline values: CDR1 KGHDR, CDR2 SFDVKD. The junction had 13 bases not matched to a gene; V was cut back by 1 base and J by 13 bases. The CDR3 runs 16 residues. This chain's CDR3 is CATSDFEEQGGPRLFF. The CDR3 nucleotides read TGTGCCACCAGTGATTTCGAGGAACAGGGGGGTCCAAGACTGTTTTTT.

The rearrangement links TRBV6-1 to TRBJ1-1; unclear D gene. CDR3 size: 13 residues. From germline, CDR1 is MNHNS and CDR2 SASEGT. Trimming took 3 bases from V and 5 from J, leaving 10 bases between them. Here the CDR3 DNA reads TGTGCCAGCAGTGAGAGGGAGGGAACTGAAGCTTTCTTT. Protein: CASSEREGTEAFF.

V is TRBV19 and J is TRBJ1-1; D is uncertain. The germline V and J ends were trimmed by 5 bases and 0 bases, with 10 bases remaining between them. Germline values: CDR1 LNHDA, CDR2 SQIVND (reference sequence). The CDR3 has 14 residues. The CDR3 nucleotides are TGTGCCAGTAGTTATACAGTCATGAACACTGAAGCTTTCTTT. Translating it yields CASSYTVMNTEAFF.

This chain connects TRBV11-3 to TRBJ1-1; 8 bases align to TRBD1. Germline trimming cut 2 bases from V and 4 bases from J; bases unmatched to any gene: 3. The length of the CDR3 is 14 residues. Germline V gene sequence: CDR1 SGHNT, CDR2 YENEEA. CDR3 in amino acids: CASSLTGTGTEAFF. For the CDR3, the DNA is TGTGCCAGCAGCTTAACCGGGACAGGCACTGAAGCTTTCTTT.

The chain employs TRBV19 and TRBJ2-2, with TRBD1 matching 9 bases. After removal of 9 bases from V and 7 bases from J, the junction contained 6 bases not matched to a gene. Per germline, CDR1 LNHDA and CDR2 SQIVND (reference sequence). CDR3 length: 13 amino acids. In DNA form, the CDR3 reads TGTGCCAGCAGGGACAGGGTCTTCGGGGAGCTGTTTTTT. Residues: CASRDRVFGELFF.

This chain connects TRBV9 to TRBJ1-1; no definite D call. Germline lookup yields CDR1 SGDLS and CDR2 YYNGEE. With 0 bases removed from V and 1 base from J, the gap between germline ends came to 7 bases. This CDR3 spans 14 amino acids. CDR3 sequence reads: CASSVGAGNTEAFF. CDR3 sequence (DNA): TGTGCCAGCAGCGTAGGCGCGGGGAACACTGAAGCTTTCTTT.